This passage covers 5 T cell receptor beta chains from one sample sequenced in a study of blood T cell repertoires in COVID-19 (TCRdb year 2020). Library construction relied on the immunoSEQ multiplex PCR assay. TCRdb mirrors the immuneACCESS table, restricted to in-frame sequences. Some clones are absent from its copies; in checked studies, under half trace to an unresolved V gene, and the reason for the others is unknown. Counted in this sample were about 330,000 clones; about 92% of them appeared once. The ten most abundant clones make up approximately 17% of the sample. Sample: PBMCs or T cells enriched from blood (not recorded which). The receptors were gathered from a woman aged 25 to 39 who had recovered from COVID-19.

In DNA form, the CDR3 reads TGTGCCAGCAGTCCTCCGGGACTAGCGAACACCGGGGAGCTGTTTTTT. Its translation is CASSPPGLANTGELFF. The chain employs TRBV28 and TRBJ2-2; 8 nucleotides agree with TRBD2. V gave up 5 bases and J gave up 0 bases; unmatched junction bases: 5. Germline V gives CDR1 MDHEN, CDR2 SYDVKM. The CDR3 consists of 16 residues.

The CDR3 DNA reads TGTGCCTGGAGCCAGGGACTAGCGGGGGGTGGTACGCAGTATTTT. Translation: CAWSQGLAGGGTQYF. This chain uses TRBV30 with TRBJ2-3; 15 nucleotides agree with TRBD2. CDR1 GTSNPN and CDR2 SVGIG come from the germline V gene (reference sequence). CDR3 size: 15 residues. The J segment lost 8 bases and the V segment lost 3 bases, leaving 6 bases of the junction unmatched.

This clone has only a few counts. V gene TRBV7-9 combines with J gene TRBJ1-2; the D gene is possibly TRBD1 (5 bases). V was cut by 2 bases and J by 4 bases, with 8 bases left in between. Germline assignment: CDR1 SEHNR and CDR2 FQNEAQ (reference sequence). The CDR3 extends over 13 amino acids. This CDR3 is CASSLTGLYGYTF. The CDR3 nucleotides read TGTGCCAGCAGCTTAACAGGTCTCTATGGCTACACCTTC.

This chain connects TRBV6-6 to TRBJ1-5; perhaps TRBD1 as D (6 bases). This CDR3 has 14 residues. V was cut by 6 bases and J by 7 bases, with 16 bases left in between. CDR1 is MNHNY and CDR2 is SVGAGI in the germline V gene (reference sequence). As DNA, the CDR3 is TGTGCCAGCAGCTTAAACAGGGCTGGACAGCCCCAGCATTTT. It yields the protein CASSLNRAGQPQHF.

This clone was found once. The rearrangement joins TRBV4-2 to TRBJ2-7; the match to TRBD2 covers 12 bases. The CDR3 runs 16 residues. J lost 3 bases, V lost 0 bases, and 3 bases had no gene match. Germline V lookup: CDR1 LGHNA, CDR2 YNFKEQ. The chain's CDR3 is CASSQEMTSGSYEQYF. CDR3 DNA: TGTGCCAGCAGCCAAGAGATGACTAGCGGGAGCTACGAGCAGTACTTC.